This T cell receptor (beta chain) is from a study of cytomegalovirus exposure and HLA in healthy donors. Regarding the study as a whole: In vitro assays verified that a few CMV-associated chains recognized CMV antigens specifically. The authors listed around 150 TCR beta chains as cytomegalovirus-associated. Many donors shared some public TCRs, even though most TCR sequences were rare.

The CDR3 is made up of 14 amino acids. The V and J ends lost 3 bases and 4 bases respectively, with 13 bases between them. Germline CDR1 MNHEY, CDR2 SMNVEV (reference sequence). A 120-subject validation cohort, separate from the 666-subject first cohort, supplied the donors. As to this clone: Its antigen is not identified.

TCRdb keeps only in-frame clones here, not all; method: immunoSEQ multiplex PCR. The sample holds about 130,000 clones; approximately 95% are singletons and the top ten take 1.7%. Sequences were obtained from PBMCs. The TCR sequence derives from a man aged 18 to 35 in good health and CMV-seronegative. This chain uses TRBV27 with TRBJ2-7; maybe TRBD1 (6 bases). The CDR3 here is CASSFRTVDYEQYF. DNA for the CDR3: TGTGCCAGCAGTTTTCGGACAGTAGATTACGAGCAGTACTTC.